The rows below give T cell receptor beta chains drawn from one sample of a study of blood T cell repertoires in COVID-19. Repertoires were generated with immunoSEQ multiplex PCR, while TCRdb's copy carries only in-frame clones and drops some. The table includes a few hundred thousand clones, around 85% detected once. The source material was PBMCs or T cells enriched from blood (not recorded which). All receptors come from a man aged 40-49 years who had recovered from COVID-19. Each CDR3 is given with its conserved first and last residue. The D gene is left open where the match is weak. The size entry is marked missing in some rows and otherwise reads once, few, many or a size class.

TRBD2 TRBJ2-1 TRBV7-6 once CASSLGSGAGGSGEQFF TGTGCCAGCAGCTTAGGAAGTGGAGCGGGAGGGTCCGGGGAGCAGTTCTTC
NA TRBJ2-7 TRBV5-1 NA CASSLVLAGHEQYF TGCGCCAGCAGCTTGGTCCTAGCTGGCCACGAGCAGTACTTC
NA TRBJ2-5 TRBV9 NA CASSVEGRETQYF TGTGCCAGCAGCGTAGAAGGGAGGGAGACCCAGTACTTC
TRBD1 TRBJ2-7 TRBV4-1 NA CASSPYGQAYEQYF TGCGCCAGCAGCCCCTACGGACAGGCCTACGAGCAGTACTTC
NA TRBJ2-4 TRBV12-3/TRBV12-4 NA CASMVRDIQYF TGTGCCAGCATGGTCAGGGACATTCAGTACTTC
TRBD1 TRBJ1-2 TRBV5-1 NA CASSIRADRGLEYGYTF TGCGCCAGCAGCATAAGGGCTGACAGGGGCCTAGAGTATGGCTACACCTTC
TRBD2 TRBJ2-1 TRBV5-1 few CASSEGLAGGSYNEQFF TGCGCCAGCAGCGAGGGACTAGCGGGAGGCTCCTACAATGAGCAGTTCTTC
NA TRBJ2-7 TRBV7-9 NA CASSASGPSSEQYF TGTGCCAGCAGCGCATCAGGGCCGTCGTCCGAGCAGTACTTC
TRBD2 TRBJ2-7 TRBV30 NA CAWSVIWRETMDEQYF TGTGCCTGGAGTGTCATTTGGCGGGAGACAATGGACGAGCAGTACTTC
TRBD2 TRBJ2-7 TRBV5-1 NA CASSLTSGSYEQYF TGCGCCAGCAGCTTGACTAGCGGCTCCTACGAGCAGTACTTC
TRBD2 TRBJ2-3 TRBV4-1 NA CASSQEPSGSLGDTQYF TGCGCCAGCAGCCAAGAACCTAGCGGGAGTTTGGGAGATACGCAGTATTTT
NA TRBJ1-4 TRBV30 NA CAWRAAANEKLFF TGTGCCTGGAGGGCAGCGGCTAATGAAAAACTGTTTTTT
TRBD1 TRBJ1-2 TRBV30 NA CAWGTGNYGYTF TGTGCCTGGGGGACAGGCAACTATGGCTACACCTTC
TRBD1 TRBJ1-2 TRBV7-9 NA CASSLEGQGSPNYGYTF TGTGCCAGCAGCTTAGAGGGACAGGGTAGCCCTAACTATGGCTACACCTTC
TRBD1 TRBJ1-2 TRBV12-3/TRBV12-4 NA CASSPDRDYGYTF TGTGCCAGCAGCCCCGACAGGGACTATGGCTACACCTTC
TRBD2 TRBJ2-7 TRBV7-2 NA CASSFRLAGNYEQYF TGTGCCAGCAGCTTTAGACTAGCGGGAAACTACGAGCAGTACTTC
TRBD2 TRBJ2-1 TRBV4-1 few CASSQPRLAASSTPRNEQFF TGCGCCAGCAGCCAACCACGACTAGCGGCCTCTTCTACACCTAGGAATGAGCAGTTCTTC
TRBD2 TRBJ2-3 TRBV9 NA CASSADLAGGTDTQYF TGTGCCAGCAGCGCAGACCTAGCGGGAGGGACAGATACGCAGTATTTT
TRBD1 TRBJ1-1 TRBV6-5 NA CASSTGDAQWAEAFF TGTGCCAGCAGTACAGGGGACGCCCAGTGGGCTGAAGCTTTCTTT
TRBD1 TRBJ1-3 TRBV30 NA CAWRDRVWDRNTIYF TGTGCCTGGAGGGACAGGGTCTGGGACCGAAACACCATATATTTT
TRBD1 TRBJ1-1 TRBV19 NA CASSRQGAGYGPTEAFF TGTGCCAGTAGTAGACAGGGGGCGGGGTATGGTCCGACTGAAGCTTTCTTT
NA TRBJ1-5 TRBV29-1 once CSVEESGNRKLSNQPQHF TGCAGCGTTGAAGAAAGCGGCAACCGAAAGCTAAGCAATCAGCCCCAGCATTTT
NA TRBJ2-2 TRBV28 few CASSLSKTGLNGELFF TGTGCCAGCAGTTTATCAAAGACAGGCCTTAACGGGGAGCTGTTTTTT
TRBD2 TRBJ2-3 TRBV4-1 NA CASSHPGTSDTDTQYF TGCGCCAGCAGCCACCCCGGGACTAGCGACACAGATACGCAGTATTTT
TRBD1 TRBJ2-7 TRBV7-6 NA CASSLGTGVSYEQYF TGTGCCAGCAGCTTGGGGACAGGGGTGTCCTACGAGCAGTACTTC
NA TRBJ2-7 TRBV11-2 NA CASSFTGYEQYF TGTGCCAGCAGCTTTACAGGATACGAGCAGTACTTC
NA TRBJ2-2 TRBV7-6 NA CASSLRTANTGELFF TGTGCCAGCAGCTTACGGACAGCGAACACCGGGGAGCTGTTTTTT
NA TRBJ1-6 TRBV30 few CAWIEGTGQNSPLHF TGTGCCTGGATAGAAGGAACAGGGCAGAATTCACCCCTCCACTTT
NA TRBJ1-2 TRBV30 NA CAWMVPGGGYTF TGTGCCTGGATGGTCCCGGGGGGCGGCTACACCTTC
TRBD1 TRBJ2-7 TRBV9 NA CASSVEGTEFYEQYF TGTGCCAGCAGCGTAGAAGGGACAGAATTCTACGAGCAGTACTTC
NA TRBJ2-7 TRBV12-3/TRBV12-4 NA CASSLSHEQYF TGTGCCAGCAGTTTATCTCACGAGCAGTACTTC
NA TRBJ1-3 TRBV3-1/TRBV3-2 NA CASRMVSSGNTIYF TGTGCCAGCAGGATGGTTAGCTCTGGAAACACCATATATTTT
NA TRBJ1-1 TRBV5-1 NA CASSLPQGSEAFF TGCGCCAGCAGCTTGCCCCAGGGGTCTGAAGCTTTCTTT
NA TRBJ1-5 TRBV6-1 NA CASSDFGISNQPQHF TGTGCCAGCAGTGATTTCGGGATTAGCAATCAGCCCCAGCATTTT
NA TRBJ1-1 TRBV6-2/TRBV6-3 NA CASSLTDRNTEAFF TGTGCCAGCAGCCTGACTGACCGAAACACTGAAGCTTTCTTT
NA TRBJ1-1 TRBV18 NA CASYNGGGTEAFF TGTGCCAGCTACAACGGCGGAGGAACTGAAGCTTTCTTT
NA TRBJ1-2 TRBV30 NA CAWSRTADGYTF TGTGCCTGGAGCCGGACAGCCGATGGCTACACCTTC
NA TRBJ2-2 TRBV7-2 NA CASSLPPWPTGELFF TGTGCCAGCAGCTTGCCCCCCTGGCCCACCGGGGAGCTGTTTTTT
NA TRBJ1-1 TRBV11-2 NA CASSLVGGPGVNTEAFF TGTGCCAGCAGCTTAGTAGGGGGTCCAGGGGTGAACACTGAAGCTTTCTTT
TRBD2 TRBJ2-1 TRBV7-9 few CASSRTSGSGEQFF TGTGCCAGCAGCAGGACTAGCGGGAGTGGTGAGCAGTTCTTC
NA TRBJ2-7 TRBV3-1/TRBV3-2 NA CASSQGQGSWDEQYF TGTGCCAGCAGCCAAGGGCAGGGCTCTTGGGACGAGCAGTACTTC
NA TRBJ2-7 TRBV7-2 NA CASSFSGYEQYF TGTGCCAGCAGCTTCAGCGGCTACGAGCAGTACTTC
TRBD1 TRBJ1-2 TRBV5-1 NA CASSSGTANGYTF TGCGCCAGCAGCTCCGGGACAGCGAATGGCTACACCTTC
NA TRBJ2-1 TRBV30 once CAWSPSPRNEQFF TGTGCCTGGAGTCCCTCCCCCCGGAATGAGCAGTTCTTC
NA TRBJ1-2 TRBV19 NA CAATGGASNYGYTF TGTGCCGCAACAGGTGGGGCGAGCAACTATGGCTACACCTTC
TRBD2 TRBJ2-5 TRBV7-9 once CASSLQREAPGTQYF TGTGCCAGCAGCTTACAGCGGGAGGCCCCAGGAACCCAGTACTTC